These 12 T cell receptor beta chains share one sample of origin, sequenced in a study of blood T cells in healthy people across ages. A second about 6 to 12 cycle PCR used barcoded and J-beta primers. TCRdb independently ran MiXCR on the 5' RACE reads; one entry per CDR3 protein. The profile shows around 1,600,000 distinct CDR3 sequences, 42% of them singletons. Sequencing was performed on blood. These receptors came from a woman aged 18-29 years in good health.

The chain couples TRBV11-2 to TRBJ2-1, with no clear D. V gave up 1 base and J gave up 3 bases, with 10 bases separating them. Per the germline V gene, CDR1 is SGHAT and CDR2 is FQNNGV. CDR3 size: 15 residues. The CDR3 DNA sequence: TGTGCCAGCAGCTTAGGGGTGGGTTTCTACAATGAGCAGTTCTTC. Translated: CASSLGVGFYNEQFF.

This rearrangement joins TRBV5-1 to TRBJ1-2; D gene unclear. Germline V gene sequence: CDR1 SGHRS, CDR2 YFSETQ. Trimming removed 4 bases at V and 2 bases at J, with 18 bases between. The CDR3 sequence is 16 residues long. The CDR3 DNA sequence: TGCGCCAGCAGCCCCCTCCCGATGGCCGGGAACTATGGCTACACCTTC. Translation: CASSPLPMAGNYGYTF.

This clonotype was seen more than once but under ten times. The CDR3 reads CSARDNALAGGPYEQYF. CDR3 in DNA: TGCAGTGCTAGAGATAATGCTCTAGCGGGAGGCCCCTACGAGCAGTACTTC. This chain links TRBV20-1 with TRBJ2-7, with 11 nucleotides matching TRBD2. CDR1 is DFQATT and CDR2 is SNEGSKA in the germline V gene (reference sequence). The CDR3 runs to 17 residues. The J segment lost 2 bases and the V segment lost 0 bases, leaving 9 bases of the junction unmatched.

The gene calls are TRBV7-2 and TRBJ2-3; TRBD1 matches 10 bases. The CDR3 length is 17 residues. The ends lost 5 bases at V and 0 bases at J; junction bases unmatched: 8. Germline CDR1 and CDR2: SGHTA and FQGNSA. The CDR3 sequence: CASSLRDRGSSTDTQYF. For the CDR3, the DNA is TGTGCCAGCAGCCTCAGGGACAGGGGATCTAGCACAGATACGCAGTATTTT.

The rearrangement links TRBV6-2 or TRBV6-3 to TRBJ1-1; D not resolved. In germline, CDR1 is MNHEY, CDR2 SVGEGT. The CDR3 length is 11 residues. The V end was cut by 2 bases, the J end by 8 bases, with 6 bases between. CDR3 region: CASSYPREAFF. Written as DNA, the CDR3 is TGTGCCAGCAGTTACCCCCGGGAAGCTTTCTTT.

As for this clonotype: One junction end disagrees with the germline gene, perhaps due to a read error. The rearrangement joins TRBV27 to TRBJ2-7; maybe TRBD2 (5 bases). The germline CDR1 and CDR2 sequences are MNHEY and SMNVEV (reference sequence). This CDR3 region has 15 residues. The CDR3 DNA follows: TGTACCAGCAGTTTTTTGAGCGGTCGGCCCCACGAGCAGTACTTC. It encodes CTSSFLSGRPHEQYF.

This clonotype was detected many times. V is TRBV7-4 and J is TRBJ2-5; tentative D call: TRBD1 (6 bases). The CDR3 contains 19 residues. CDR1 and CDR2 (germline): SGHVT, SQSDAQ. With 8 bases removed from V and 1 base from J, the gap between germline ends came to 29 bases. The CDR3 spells CASQLLEIRGGQLQETQYF. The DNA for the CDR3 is TGTGCCAGCCAACTACTGGAGATTCGAGGGGGACAACTCCAAGAGACCCAGTACTTC.

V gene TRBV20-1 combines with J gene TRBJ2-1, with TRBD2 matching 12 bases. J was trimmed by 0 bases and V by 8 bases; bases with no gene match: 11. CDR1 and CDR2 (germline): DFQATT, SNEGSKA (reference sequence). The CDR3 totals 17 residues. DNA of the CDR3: TGCAGTCCGGCGGGACTAGCGGGCGAAATCTCCTACAATGAGCAGTTCTTC. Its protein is CSPAGLAGEISYNEQFF.

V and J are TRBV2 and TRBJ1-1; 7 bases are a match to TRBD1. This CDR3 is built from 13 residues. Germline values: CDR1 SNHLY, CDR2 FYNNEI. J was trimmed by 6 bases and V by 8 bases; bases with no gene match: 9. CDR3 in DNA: TGTGCCAGCCCTCCGACAGGGTCCGCTGAAGCTTTCTTT. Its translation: CASPPTGSAEAFF.

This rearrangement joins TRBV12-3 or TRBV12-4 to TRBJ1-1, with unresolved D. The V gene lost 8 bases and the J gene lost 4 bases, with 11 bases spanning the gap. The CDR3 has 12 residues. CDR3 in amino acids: CASGPGSTEAFF. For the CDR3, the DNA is TGTGCCAGCGGCCCGGGGTCCACTGAAGCTTTCTTT.

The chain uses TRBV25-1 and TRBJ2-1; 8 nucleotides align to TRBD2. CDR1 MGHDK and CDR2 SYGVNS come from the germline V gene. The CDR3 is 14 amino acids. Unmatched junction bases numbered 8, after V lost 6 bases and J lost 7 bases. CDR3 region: CASSSAGGRNEQFF. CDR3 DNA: TGTGCCAGCAGCTCCGCGGGGGGACGGAATGAGCAGTTCTTC.

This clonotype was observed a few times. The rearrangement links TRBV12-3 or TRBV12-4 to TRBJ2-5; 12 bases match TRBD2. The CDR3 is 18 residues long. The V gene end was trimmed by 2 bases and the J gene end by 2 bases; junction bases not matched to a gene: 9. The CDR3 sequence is CASSLWGLAGPQQETQYF. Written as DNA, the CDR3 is TGTGCCAGCAGTTTATGGGGACTAGCGGGTCCTCAACAAGAGACCCAGTACTTC.